A selection of T cell receptor beta chains follows, all from one sample in a study of shared clonotypes between healthy human individuals. The repertoire was sequenced with immunoSEQ multiplex PCR; TCRdb's copy has only in-frame clones and lacks some. The sample holds 550,000 to 800,000 clones, about 74% seen once. The sample consisted of memory CD4+ T cells sorted from blood. Receptors were obtained from a woman aged 25-40 years in good health. Both conserved end residues are trimmed from each CDR3. A D gene is named only where the DNA matches it firmly. For some rows the clone size is stated as once, few or many, or as a class when expanded; others skip it.

size	length	D	V	J	CDR3
.	13	TRBD1	TRBV7-2	TRBJ2-1	ASSAGQGEMGEQF
.	15	TRBD2	TRBV28	TRBJ2-5	ASSSLAGLAGVETQY
.	12	.	TRBV18	TRBJ2-7	ASSPEGQGVEQY
.	11	.	TRBV27	TRBJ1-4	ASSQRVAEKLF
few	13	.	TRBV5-5	TRBJ2-7	ASSAGILSSYEQY
few	16	TRBD2	TRBV6-1	TRBJ2-7	ASSAGLAGDGGNYEQY
.	11	.	TRBV6-5	TRBJ2-2	ASSLTRSGELF
.	14	TRBD1	TRBV7-9	TRBJ2-2	ASSLGGQANTGELF
.	12	TRBD1	TRBV30	TRBJ2-2	AWGRDRVIGELF
.	14	TRBD1	TRBV15	TRBJ2-7	ATSRDRGQGDNEQY
.	13	TRBD1	TRBV14	TRBJ1-2	ASSQARTGASGYT
.	14	.	TRBV9	TRBJ1-1	ASSDSGATIDTEAF
once	16	.	TRBV5-6	TRBJ2-6	ASGLLSGPSSGANVLT
.	13	.	TRBV5-1	TRBJ2-3	ASSFSNYQTDTQY
few	11	.	TRBV2	TRBJ1-1	ASHGQTNTEAF
.	16	TRBD2	TRBV19	TRBJ2-2	ASRGTKGGRARTGELF
.	11	.	TRBV5-6	TRBJ1-1	ASSFLGETEAF
.	15	.	TRBV4-1	TRBJ2-7	ASSQDQGLRKAYEQY
.	13	TRBD1	TRBV6-1	TRBJ1-5	ASSQRGTGNQPQH
.	10	.	TRBV7-2	TRBJ2-7	ASSYGQYEQY
.	10	.	TRBV29-1	TRBJ2-1	SGGVLRDELF
few	11	.	TRBV19	TRBJ2-7	ASSEQVGSEQY
.	14	TRBD2	TRBV14	TRBJ2-1	ASSPTAGGLYNEQF
.	16	.	TRBV28	TRBJ2-6	ASSFPRDHYSGANVLT
.	13	TRBD2	TRBV7-8	TRBJ2-7	ASRFGREGSYEQY
.	12	.	TRBV27	TRBJ1-5	ASSPQPHNQPQH
.	10	.	TRBV4-1	.	ASSPQGYEQY
.	13	.	TRBV7-2	TRBJ2-1	ASSFTAVSYNEQF
many	12	TRBD2	TRBV6-5	TRBJ2-1	ASSRTRRFDEQF
.	15	TRBD2	TRBV28	TRBJ2-5	ASSLLFADSGQETQY
.	16	TRBD2	TRBV18	TRBJ2-1	ASSPQITSGSSYNEQF
many	13	TRBD2	TRBV18	TRBJ2-1	ASSPGLAGDDEQF
.	14	TRBD1	TRBV7-2	TRBJ2-6	ASSTWTGSGANVLT
.	10	TRBD1	TRBV10-3	TRBJ2-7	AIRTGGYEQY
.	13	.	TRBV4-1	TRBJ2-1	ASSRVGGNYNEQF
.	13	TRBD2	TRBV11-2	TRBJ2-5	ASRGRGLGQETQY
.	8	.	TRBV20-1	TRBJ2-3	SPNGDTQY
few	13	.	TRBV18	TRBJ2-1	ASPRGASSYNEQF
.	11	.	TRBV19	TRBJ2-7	ASRASGRNEQY
.	12	TRBD2	TRBV5-1	TRBJ2-2	ASSLAGEGGELF
.	13	.	TRBV5-1	TRBJ2-1	ASSSRSGRHNEQF
.	13	TRBD1	TRBV25-1	.	ASNVDGTGIDEQY
few	13	TRBD2	TRBV2	TRBJ2-3	ASSLTSGLGHTQY
.	11	.	TRBV15	TRBJ2-1	ATSRDKGSEQF
.	11	.	TRBV27	TRBJ2-5	ASIPLSGETQY
.	13	.	TRBV7-9	TRBJ1-1	ASSSRWTENTEAF
few	11	.	TRBV11-3	TRBJ2-3	ASSLGEADTQY
.	11	.	TRBV10-2	TRBJ2-7	ASSKGPGYEQY
few	13	.	TRBV18	TRBJ1-2	ASSPLEDSYYGYT
.	14	.	TRBV7-9	TRBJ2-7	ASSLKRTGRVYEQY
.	15	TRBD1	TRBV7-9	TRBJ2-3	ASSFGQGLARGDTQY
.	14	TRBD2	TRBV18	TRBJ2-1	ASSPPESSGRLGQF
.	12	TRBD2	TRBV27	TRBJ2-7	ASGGLPLMFEQY
.	9	.	TRBV28	TRBJ2-5	ASSQTRREY
many	14	.	TRBV4-1	TRBJ2-3	ASSQGPFNPTDTQY